These 18 T cell receptor beta chains originate from one sample sequenced in a study of blood T cell repertoires in COVID-19 (dated by TCRdb to 2019 to 2021). The library was made by the immunoSEQ multiplex PCR assay. Sourced from immuneACCESS, this table was stored by TCRdb with only in-frame sequences that have V and J called. A share of the clones is absent; for the studies checked, an unresolved V gene accounts for under half, and the remainder has no known explanation. In all, the sample holds about 91,000 clones, and more than 70% of those were seen once. The ten most abundant clones make up roughly 24% of the sample. Sequencing used peripheral blood. These receptors all come from a man aged 70 or older with acute or convalescent COVID-19.

The V gene is TRBV27, the J gene TRBJ2-5; 12 positions match TRBD2. V trimming: 5 bases; J trimming: 3 bases; junction bases outside the gene matches: 4. Germline loops: CDR1 MNHEY, CDR2 SMNVEV (reference sequence). The CDR3 is 15 residues long. The CDR3 loop reads CASSPLAGGKETQYF. CDR3 coding DNA: TGTGCCAGCAGTCCCCTAGCGGGAGGGAAAGAGACCCAGTACTTC.

J is TRBJ2-5 and V is TRBV24-1, with TRBD2 identical over 8 bases. Per germline, CDR1 KGHDR and CDR2 SFDVKD. This CDR3 is 13 amino acids long. The V segment lost 3 bases and the J segment 7 bases; nucleotides outside the gene matches: 3. The CDR3 region is CATSDPGRGTQYF. CDR3 nucleotide sequence: TGTGCCACCAGTGATCCCGGGAGGGGGACCCAGTACTTC.

This sequence joins TRBV30 and TRBJ2-7; D is possibly TRBD2 (5 bases). Between the trimmed V and J ends, which lost 0 bases and 6 bases, there was a span of 15 bases. Germline values: CDR1 GTSNPN, CDR2 SVGIG (reference sequence). The CDR3 sequence is 14 residues long. The DNA of the CDR3 is TGTGCCTGGAGTGTATCTGACGGGATCCCCGAGCAGTACTTC. It encodes CAWSVSDGIPEQYF.

The V and J genes are TRBV7-6 and TRBJ2-1, with 9 bases identical to TRBD1. Trimming cost V 5 bases and J 8 bases; bases outside gene matches: 10. The CDR3 consists of 15 residues. Germline V gene lookup returns CDR1 SGHVS and CDR2 FNYEAQ. This CDR3 is CASSLTGQGFYEQFF. In nucleotides, the CDR3 is TGTGCCAGCAGCCTAACGGGACAGGGATTTTATGAGCAGTTCTTC.

This chain joins TRBV9 and TRBJ1-1; unclear D gene. V was cut by 4 bases and J by 8 bases, with 9 bases left in between. The CDR3 runs to 11 residues. The germline V gene has CDR1 SGDLS and CDR2 YYNGEE. The CDR3 DNA sequence: TGTGCCAGCAGCTCATGGCGGGAAGCTTTCTTT. Translating it yields CASSSWREAFF.

This sequence joins TRBV7-9 and TRBJ2-7; 7 bases are a match to TRBD2. CDR1 is SEHNR and CDR2 is FQNEAQ in the germline V gene (reference sequence). The CDR3 covers 13 residues. V trimming: 0 bases; J trimming: 5 bases; junction bases outside the gene matches: 1. Here the CDR3 reads CASSLAGGDEQYF. CDR3 bases: TGTGCCAGCAGCTTAGCGGGAGGGGACGAGCAGTACTTC. Using reference TRBV7-9 and TRBJ2-7 for the parts outside the CDR3, the full variable domain is DTGVSQNPRHKITKRGQNVTFRCDPISEHNRLYWYRQTLGQGPEFLTYFQNEAQLEKSRLLSDRFSAERPKGSFSTLEIQRTEQGDSAMYLCASSLAGGDEQYFGPGTRLTVT.

The chain links TRBV30 to TRBJ2-7; 11 bases agree with TRBD1. The CDR3 consists of 14 residues. V shed 2 bases, J shed 5 bases, and the junction held 5 bases outside the gene matches. CDR1 is GTSNPN and CDR2 is SVGIG in the germline V gene (reference sequence). The CDR3 spells CAWSRTGGADEQYF. The CDR3 DNA reads as TGTGCCTGGAGTAGGACAGGGGGCGCGGACGAGCAGTACTTC.

The V and J genes are TRBV5-1 and TRBJ2-3; D is perhaps TRBD1 (5 bases). V dropped 3 bases and J dropped 1 base, with 12 bases sitting between them. The CDR3 is made up of 15 amino acids. From germline, CDR1 is SGHRS and CDR2 YFSETQ. In DNA form, the CDR3 reads TGCGCCAGCAGCTACGGTGGGGCGGGCACAGATACGCAGTATTTT. It yields the protein CASSYGGAGTDTQYF.

This chain joins TRBV6-5 and TRBJ2-1; 9 nucleotides line up with TRBD2. This CDR3 has 15 amino acids. The germline V gene encodes CDR1 MNHEY and CDR2 SVGAGI. V shed 6 bases and J 2 bases; nucleotides not matched to a gene: 5. CDR3 DNA sequence: TGTGCCAGCAGCCTTAGCGGGAGCCCCTACAATGAGCAGTTCTTC. Its translation: CASSLSGSPYNEQFF.

The table lists this clone with a count of one. This rearrangement joins TRBV14 to TRBJ2-1; perhaps TRBD2 as D (5 bases). CDR3 size: 18 residues. Germline V gene lookup returns CDR1 SGHDN and CDR2 FVKESK. V was clipped by 1 base and J by 9 bases, with 25 bases between them. The CDR3 sequence: CASSQGVERGKWRSEQFF. CDR3 in DNA: TGTGCCAGCAGCCAAGGAGTTGAACGGGGAAAATGGCGGAGTGAGCAGTTCTTC.

This clone was counted once. The J gene is TRBJ2-1, the V gene TRBV19, with 8 nucleotides matching TRBD2. The CDR3 is made up of 15 amino acids. V lost 6 bases to trimming and J lost 0 bases; unmatched junction nucleotides: 4. Germline lookup yields CDR1 LNHDA and CDR2 SQIVND (reference sequence). CDR3: CASSRSGVSYNEQFF. Here the CDR3 DNA reads TGTGCCAGTAGCCGTAGCGGGGTCTCCTACAATGAGCAGTTCTTC.

The chain combines TRBV11-2 with TRBJ2-1, with D maybe TRBD2 (5 bases). The germline V gene encodes CDR1 SGHAT and CDR2 FQNNGV. V was clipped by 5 bases and J by 3 bases, with 11 bases between them. This CDR3 contains 14 residues. Here the CDR3 DNA reads TGTGCCAGCAGCCTCCGGGGAGTCTACAATGAGCAGTTCTTC. The encoded protein is CASSLRGVYNEQFF.

This clone occurred once. The genes are TRBV28 and TRBJ2-5; possibly TRBD1 for D (6 bases). The CDR3 has 16 residues. Trimming shortened V by 3 bases and J by 4 bases, and 18 bases separated the two germline ends. The V gene's germline CDR1 is MDHEN and CDR2 SYDVKM. DNA for the CDR3: TGTGCCAGCAGTTTGTTGGGCAGGGGTTCAATAGAGACCCAGTACTTC. It yields the protein CASSLLGRGSIETQYF. Using reference TRBV28 and TRBJ2-5 for the parts outside the CDR3, the full variable domain is DVKVTQSSRYLVKRTGEKVFLECVQDMDHENMFWYRQDPGLGLRLIYFSYDVKMKEKGDIPEGYSVSREKKERFSLILESASTNQTSMYLCASSLLGRGSIETQYFGPGTRLLVL.

The chain has TRBV3-1 (or the pseudogene TRBV3-2) and TRBJ2-2; D gene unclear. The CDR3 has 12 residues. The V gene's germline CDR1 is LGHDT and CDR2 YNNKEL (reference sequence). Trimming stripped 6 bases from V and 7 bases from J, with 9 bases between. The CDR3 coding sequence is TGTGCCAGCAGACTCGTAGACGGGGAGCTGTTTTTT. Translated: CASRLVDGELFF.

The J gene is TRBJ2-1, the V gene TRBV7-9; no reliable D call. V lost 2 bases and J 2 bases, leaving 10 bases between the germline ends. CDR1 SEHNR and CDR2 FQNEAQ come from the germline V gene (reference sequence). The CDR3 runs 15 residues. This CDR3 reads CASSLLQDTYNEQFF. In DNA form, the CDR3 reads TGTGCCAGCAGCTTATTGCAGGATACCTACAATGAGCAGTTCTTC.

The J gene is TRBJ2-1, the V gene TRBV19, with TRBD2 matching 11 bases. Germline assignment: CDR1 LNHDA and CDR2 SQIVND (reference sequence). V shed 8 bases, J shed 2 bases, and the junction held 5 bases outside the gene matches. The CDR3 extends over 15 amino acids. The CDR3 DNA is TGTGCCAGTCTAATAGCGGGAGGGACCTACAATGAGCAGTTCTTC. As protein: CASLIAGGTYNEQFF.

This chain links TRBV5-1 with TRBJ2-7; 8 nucleotides line up with TRBD2. Germline CDR1 SGHRS, CDR2 YFSETQ. The CDR3 extends over 14 amino acids. Trimming cost V 3 bases and J 7 bases; bases outside gene matches: 9. In nucleotides, the CDR3 is TGCGCCAGCAGCTCTCGGACTAGCCCGGGGGAGCAGTACTTC. As protein: CASSSRTSPGEQYF.

The chain uses TRBV18 and TRBJ1-1; D unclear. This CDR3 is built from 16 residues. Germline assignment: CDR1 KGHSH and CDR2 LQKENI. The V end was cut by 5 bases, the J end by 0 bases, with 16 bases between. CDR3: CASSFTVNLLNTEAFF. As DNA, the CDR3 is TGTGCCAGCTCATTTACAGTAAACCTTTTGAACACTGAAGCTTTCTTT.